This TCR beta chain appears in the sequencing data of a study of cytomegalovirus exposure and HLA in healthy donors. Some clones are missing from TCRdb's copy, which holds only in-frame ones; the method was immunoSEQ multiplex PCR. The sample gives roughly 130,000 clones, over 85% of which show up once; approximately 3.3% is in the top ten. The CDR3 has 13 residues. Germline assignment: CDR1 LNHDA and CDR2 SQIVND (reference sequence). Deletions cut 1 base from V and 7 bases from J, with 10 bases between. This clone was recorded only once. The chain joins TRBV19 to TRBJ1-1; D not certain. The material sequenced was PBMCs. The sequence derives from a man under 40 in good health and CMV-seronegative. DNA for the CDR3: TGTGCCAGTAGTATAGCCTCGAACGGTGAAGCTTTCTTT. Amino acids: CASSIASNGEAFF.